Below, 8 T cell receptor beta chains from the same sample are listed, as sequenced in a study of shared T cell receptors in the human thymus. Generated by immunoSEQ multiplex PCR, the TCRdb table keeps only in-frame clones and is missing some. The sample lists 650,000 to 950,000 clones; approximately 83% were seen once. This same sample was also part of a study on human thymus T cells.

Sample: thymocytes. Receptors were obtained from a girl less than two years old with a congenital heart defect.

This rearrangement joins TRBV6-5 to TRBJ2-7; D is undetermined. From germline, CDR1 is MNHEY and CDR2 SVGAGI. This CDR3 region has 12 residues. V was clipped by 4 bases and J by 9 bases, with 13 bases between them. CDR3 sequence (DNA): TGTGCCAGCAGTTCATCGCTAAGTAGGCAGTACTTC. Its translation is CASSSSLSRQYF.

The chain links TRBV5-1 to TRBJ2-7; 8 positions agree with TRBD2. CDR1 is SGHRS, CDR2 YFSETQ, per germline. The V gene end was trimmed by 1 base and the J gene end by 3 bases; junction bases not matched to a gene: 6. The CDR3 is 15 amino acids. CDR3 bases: TGCGCCAGCAGCTTGTGGGTTAGCGGGGTCTACGAGCAGTACTTC. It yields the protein CASSLWVSGVYEQYF. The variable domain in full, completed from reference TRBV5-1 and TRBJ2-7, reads KAGVTQTPRYLIKTRGQQVTLSCSPISGHRSVSWYQQTPGQGLQFLFEYFSETQRNKGNFPGRFSGRQFSNSRSEMNVSTLELGDSALYLCASSLWVSGVYEQYFGPGTRLTVT.

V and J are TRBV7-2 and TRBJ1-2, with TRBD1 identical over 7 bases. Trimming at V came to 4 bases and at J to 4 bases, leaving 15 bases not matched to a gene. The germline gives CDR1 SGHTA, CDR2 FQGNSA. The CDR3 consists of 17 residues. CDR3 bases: TGTGCCAGCAGCTCGCCCGGGACAGTAAAATCCTTCTATGGCTACACCTTC. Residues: CASSSPGTVKSFYGYTF.

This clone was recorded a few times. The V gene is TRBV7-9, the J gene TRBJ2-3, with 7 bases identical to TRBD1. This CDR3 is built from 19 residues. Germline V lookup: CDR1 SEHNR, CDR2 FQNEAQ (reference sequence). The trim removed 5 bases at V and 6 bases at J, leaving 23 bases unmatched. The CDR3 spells CASSRCETIPGQTNDTQYF. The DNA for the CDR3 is TGTGCCAGCAGCCGCTGTGAAACAATCCCGGGACAGACGAATGATACGCAGTATTTT.

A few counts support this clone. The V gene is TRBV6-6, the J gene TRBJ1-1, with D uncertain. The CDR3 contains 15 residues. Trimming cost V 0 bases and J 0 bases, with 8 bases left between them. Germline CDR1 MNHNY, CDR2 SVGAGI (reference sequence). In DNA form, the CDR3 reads TGTGCCAGCAGTTACTCGAGCCTAATGAACACTGAAGCTTTCTTT. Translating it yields CASSYSSLMNTEAFF.

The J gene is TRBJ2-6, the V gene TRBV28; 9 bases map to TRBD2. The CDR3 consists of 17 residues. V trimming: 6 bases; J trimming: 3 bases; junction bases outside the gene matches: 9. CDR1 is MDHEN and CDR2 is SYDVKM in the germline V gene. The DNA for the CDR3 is TGTGCCAGCAGCTGGGGGCGGGGGGGCCGTGGGGCCAACGTCCTGACTTTC. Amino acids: CASSWGRGGRGANVLTF. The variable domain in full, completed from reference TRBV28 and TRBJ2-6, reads DVKVTQSSRYLVKRTGEKVFLECVQDMDHENMFWYRQDPGLGLRLIYFSYDVKMKEKGDIPEGYSVSREKKERFSLILESASTNQTSMYLCASSWGRGGRGANVLTFGAGSRLTVL.

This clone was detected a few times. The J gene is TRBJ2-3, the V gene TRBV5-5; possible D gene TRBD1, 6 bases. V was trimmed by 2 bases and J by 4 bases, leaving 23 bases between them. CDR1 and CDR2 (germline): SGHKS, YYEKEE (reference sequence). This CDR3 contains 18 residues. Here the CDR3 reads CASSFYGGRQDLADTQYF. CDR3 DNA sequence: TGTGCCAGCAGCTTTTACGGCGGGCGACAGGACTTAGCAGATACGCAGTATTTT.

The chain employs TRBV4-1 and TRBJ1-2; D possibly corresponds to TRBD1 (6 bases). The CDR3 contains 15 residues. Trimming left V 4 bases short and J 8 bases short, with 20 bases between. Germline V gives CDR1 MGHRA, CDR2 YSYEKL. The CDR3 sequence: CASSRIGGGLEGYTF. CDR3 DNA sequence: TGCGCCAGCAGCCGTATAGGTGGGGGCCTCGAGGGCTACACCTTC.